Detailed here is one T cell receptor beta chain. The antigen remains unidentified. CDR1 is MNHNS and CDR2 is SASEGT in the germline V gene. The CDR3 length is 15 residues. Trimming pared 4 bases from V and 0 bases from J, leaving 10 bases between. These data originate in a study of cytotoxic CD8 clonotypes in ibrutinib-treated CLL. Overall study results and limits: Baseline clonality, above age-matched healthy donor levels, tracked circulating CD8+ T-cell counts.

Sequenced by immunoSEQ multiplex PCR; TCRdb stores in-frame clones only, minus some. The top ten hold approximately 7% of the sample, which has around 300,000 clones, approximately 80% seen once. Sequencing used PBMCs, obtained before ibrutinib treatment. The receptor comes from a human donor with chronic lymphocytic leukemia. The chain links TRBV6-1 to TRBJ1-5, with D hard to call. The CDR3 DNA follows: TGTGCCAGCAGTGTTTCAGGATATAGCAATCAGCCCCAGCATTTT. It is translated as CASSVSGYSNQPQHF.